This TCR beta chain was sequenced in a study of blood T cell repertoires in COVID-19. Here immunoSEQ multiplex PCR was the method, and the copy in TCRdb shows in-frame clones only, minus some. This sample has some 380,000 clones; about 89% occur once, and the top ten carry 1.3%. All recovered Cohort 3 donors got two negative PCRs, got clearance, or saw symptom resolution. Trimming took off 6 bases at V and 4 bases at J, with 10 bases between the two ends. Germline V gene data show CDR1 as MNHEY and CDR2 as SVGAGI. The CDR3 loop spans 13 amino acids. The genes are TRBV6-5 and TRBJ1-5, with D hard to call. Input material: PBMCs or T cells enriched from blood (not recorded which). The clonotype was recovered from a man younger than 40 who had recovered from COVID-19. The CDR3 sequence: CASRVPGNQPQHF. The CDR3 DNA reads TGTGCCAGCAGGGTTCCGGGGAATCAGCCCCAGCATTTT.